A single sample is the source of the 4 T cell receptor beta chains below, sequenced in a study of cytomegalovirus exposure and HLA in healthy donors. It was with 60 Vbeta and 13 Jbeta primers that the PCR ran. Libraries were prepared by immunoSEQ multiplex PCR; TCRdb keeps only in-frame clonotypes and omits some of them. The sample consists of 150,000 to 200,000 clones, around 74% of them appearing once. Sample: PBMCs. These receptors originate from a male donor in good health and CMV-seronegative.

The chain combines TRBV4-1 with TRBJ1-5, with TRBD1 identical over 7 bases. From germline, CDR1 is MGHRA and CDR2 YSYEKL. The CDR3 extends over 16 amino acids. The J segment lost 3 bases and the V segment lost 0 bases, leaving 5 bases of the junction unmatched. The CDR3 sequence is CASSQDLGQYNQPQHF. The CDR3 DNA reads TGCGCCAGCAGCCAAGATTTGGGACAGTACAATCAGCCCCAGCATTTT.

The J gene is TRBJ2-2, the V gene TRBV4-3; 11 positions agree with TRBD2. The CDR3 sequence is 16 residues long. Trimming removed 0 bases from V and 6 bases from J; junction bases left unmatched: 3. From germline, CDR1 is LGHNA and CDR2 YSLEER. The CDR3 region is CASSQELAGGPGELFF. Here the CDR3 DNA reads TGCGCCAGCAGCCAAGAATTAGCGGGAGGGCCCGGGGAGCTGTTTTTT.

The chain is built from TRBV18 and TRBJ1-3; D might be TRBD1 (5 bases). Per the germline V gene, CDR1 is KGHSH and CDR2 is LQKENI. The CDR3 is 14 amino acids. V lost 3 bases and J 8 bases, leaving 14 bases between the germline ends. The CDR3 bases are TGTGCCAGCTCACCGGGCACAGGAAGGGACACCATATATTTT. Translation gives CASSPGTGRDTIYF. The complete variable domain, with remaining parts taken from reference TRBV18 and TRBJ1-3, reads NAGVMQNPRHLVRRRGQEARLRCSPMKGHSHVYWYRQLPEEGLKFMVYLQKENIIDESGMPKERFSAEFPKEGPSILRIQQVVRGDSAAYFCASSPGTGRDTIYFGEGSWLTVV.

V usage is TRBV4-1 and J usage is TRBJ1-1, with D maybe TRBD1 (6 bases). CDR1 and CDR2 from the germline V gene are MGHRA and YSYEKL. Trimming took 0 bases from V and 6 from J, leaving 26 bases between them. This CDR3 region has 19 residues. The CDR3 here is CASSQDLSGPGQLASEAFF. CDR3 nucleotides: TGCGCCAGCAGCCAAGATTTGTCGGGTCCAGGACAGCTAGCATCTGAAGCTTTCTTT.